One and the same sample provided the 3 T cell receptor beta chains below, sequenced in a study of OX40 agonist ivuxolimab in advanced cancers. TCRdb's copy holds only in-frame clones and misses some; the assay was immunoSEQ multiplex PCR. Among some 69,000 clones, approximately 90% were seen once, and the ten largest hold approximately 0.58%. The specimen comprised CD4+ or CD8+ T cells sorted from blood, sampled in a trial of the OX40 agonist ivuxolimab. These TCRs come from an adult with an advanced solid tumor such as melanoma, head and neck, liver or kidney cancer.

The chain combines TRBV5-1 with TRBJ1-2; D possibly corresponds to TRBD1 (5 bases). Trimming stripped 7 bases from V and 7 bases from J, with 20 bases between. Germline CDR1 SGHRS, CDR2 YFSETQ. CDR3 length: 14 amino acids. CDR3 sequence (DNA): TGCGCCAGCGGACCATCCGGGGGTGTGGGTGGCTACACCTTC. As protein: CASGPSGGVGGYTF.

The CDR3 DNA reads TGCGCCAGCAGTGAGTTGGCCGGGACAGGGGGTGGCTACACCTTC. It specifies CASSELAGTGGGYTF. This chain uses TRBV10-2 with TRBJ1-2; 11 bases are shared with TRBD1. V lost 1 base to trimming and J lost 7 bases; unmatched junction nucleotides: 5. The CDR3 extends over 15 amino acids. Germline loops: CDR1 WSHSY, CDR2 SAAADI.

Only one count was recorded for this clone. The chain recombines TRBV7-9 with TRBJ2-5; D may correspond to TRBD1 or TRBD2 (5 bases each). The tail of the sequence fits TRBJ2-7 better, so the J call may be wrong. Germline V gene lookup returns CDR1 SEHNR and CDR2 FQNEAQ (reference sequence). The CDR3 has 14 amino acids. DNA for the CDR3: TGTGCCAGCAGCCCAGGGACCGAGGACCACGAGCAGTACTTC. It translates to CASSPGTEDHEQYF.